The T cell receptor (beta chain) under discussion was sequenced for a study of human T cells and chemical hapten exposure. Study summary: Patients were given diphenylcyclopropenone on the scalp weekly across the roughly 25-week study. Small volume differences among pooled libraries mainly caused per-sample TCR yield variation.

Findings and limits, study-wide: Expanded TCRs grouped into significantly more large CDR3 similarity clusters than controls produced. There was a positive correlation between PT1 expanded TCR counts and patch test score.

This clonotype was observed many times. Its antigen is not known. Trimming took 3 bases from V and 6 from J; bases not matched to a gene: 5. The CDR3 totals 14 residues. Per germline, CDR1 KGHSH and CDR2 LQKENI. Described time point: pre-sensitization, week 0. Described treatment: therapeutic diphenylcyclopropenone sensitization with weekly scalp DPC. Each CDR3 protein is one row after TCRdb ran MiXCR on the RACE reads. This sample has 50,000 to 65,000 distinct CDR3 sequences, with around 11% found just once. The sequence was collected from a woman in her forties with alopecia areata. Some clones in this sample may be carry-over from other donors' samples. This chain connects TRBV18 to TRBJ1-5, with 7 bases that match TRBD1. The sequencing used whole blood, collected in connection with sensitization to the hapten diphenylcyclopropenone (DPC). CDR3 bases: TGTGCCAGCTCACCTACAGGGGAGATTCAGCCCCAGCATTTT. Translated, it gives CASSPTGEIQPQHF.